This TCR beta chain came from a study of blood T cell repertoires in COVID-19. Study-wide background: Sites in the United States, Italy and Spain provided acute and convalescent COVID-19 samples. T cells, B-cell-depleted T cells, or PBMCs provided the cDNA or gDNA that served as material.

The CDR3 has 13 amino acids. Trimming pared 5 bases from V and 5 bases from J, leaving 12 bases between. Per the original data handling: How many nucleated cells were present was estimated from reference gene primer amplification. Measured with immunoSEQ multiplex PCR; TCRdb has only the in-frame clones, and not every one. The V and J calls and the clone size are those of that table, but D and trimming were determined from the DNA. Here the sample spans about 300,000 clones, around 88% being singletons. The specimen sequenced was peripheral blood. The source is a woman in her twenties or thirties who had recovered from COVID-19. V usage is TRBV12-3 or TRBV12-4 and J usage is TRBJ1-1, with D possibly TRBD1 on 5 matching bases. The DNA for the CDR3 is TGTGCCAGCAGTCGAGATGACAGAACTGAAGCTTTCTTT. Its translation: CASSRDDRTEAFF.